This TCR beta chain was recovered during a study of T cells in women clearing cervical HPV infection. In the study overall: Cases: HPV16-related CIN3 or worse on histology, a couple of invasive cancers. Case blood was drawn when the lesion was first found; control blood after infection became undetectable. Findings of the study overall: Cases and controls were distinguished at AUC roughly 0.86 by richness and V genes.

For this clone: The antigen is undetermined. From the germline J gene comes the end of the CDR3, since the read stops 3 residues before it.

Sequenced by immunoSEQ multiplex PCR; TCRdb stores in-frame clones only, minus some. The sample totals 25,000 to 35,000 clones. Germline CDR1 reads LGHNA; CDR2 reads YNFKEQ. CDR3 length: 14 residues. V lost 5 bases and J lost 0, with 11 bases in between. This rearrangement joins TRBV4-2 to TRBJ2-7, with D unclear. This sequence was found in a woman between 18 and 69 years old with a cervical HPV16 infection that either progressed to CIN3+ or cleared (not recorded which). The sequenced sample consisted of blood buffy coat. The CDR3: CASSNGLDSYEQYF. CDR3 bases read: TGTGCCAGCAGCAATGGCCTAGACTCCTACGAG.